This T cell receptor (beta chain) was obtained from a study of primary melanoma T cells and metastatic recurrence. In the study overall: These T2 to T4 primary melanomas had thickness greater than 1 mm.

Clones were read by immunoSEQ multiplex PCR, and TCRdb kept only the in-frame ones, dropping some. The profile covers about 99 clones, with around 95% appearing a single time and around 17% taken by the ten largest. CDR1 is SGHNT, CDR2 YENEEA, per germline. V lost 0 bases to trimming and J lost 0 bases, with 3 bases between them. The CDR3 is 14 residues long. Turning to this clone: Its antigen is as yet unknown.

Points from the study as a whole: Reportedly, T-cell fraction predicted progression-free survival beyond thickness, ulceration, mitoses, age. Progression-free survival prediction reportedly improved most when T-cell fraction, rather than another histopathological variable, joined tumor thickness.

Each patient's primary melanoma had been removed surgically, with risk of metastatic recurrence. This TCR was recovered from a human donor with melanoma. This chain uses TRBV11-3 with TRBJ1-5, with D uncertain. The sequenced material came from melanoma tumor tissue. CDR3 amino acids: CASSLDYSNQPQHF. As DNA, the CDR3 is TGTGCCAGCAGCTTAGATTATAGCAATCAGCCCCAGCATTTT.